This TCR beta chain comes out of a study of T cell repertoires in cytomegalovirus infection. TCRdb analysed the reads with MiXCR anew, one entry per CDR3 protein. The data contain around 500,000 distinct CDR3 sequences, approximately 42% of them singletons. As for this clonotype: Its antigen remains unidentified.

CDR3 size: 15 residues. The ends were cut back, 6 bases at V and 0 bases at J, with 13 bases in the middle. CDR1 and CDR2 (germline): ENHRY, SYGVKD. The sequenced sample was cultured PBMCs, obtained from culture after CMV antigen stimulation. The receptor was isolated from a human donor in good health (CMV status not recorded). Some clones in this sample may be carry-over from other donors' samples. The V call is TRBV10-3, the J call TRBJ2-3; perhaps D is TRBD1 or TRBD2 (5 bases each). This CDR3 is CAISGAGRSTDTQYF. In nucleotides, the CDR3 is TGTGCCATCAGCGGGGCGGGCAGGAGCACAGATACGCAGTATTTT.